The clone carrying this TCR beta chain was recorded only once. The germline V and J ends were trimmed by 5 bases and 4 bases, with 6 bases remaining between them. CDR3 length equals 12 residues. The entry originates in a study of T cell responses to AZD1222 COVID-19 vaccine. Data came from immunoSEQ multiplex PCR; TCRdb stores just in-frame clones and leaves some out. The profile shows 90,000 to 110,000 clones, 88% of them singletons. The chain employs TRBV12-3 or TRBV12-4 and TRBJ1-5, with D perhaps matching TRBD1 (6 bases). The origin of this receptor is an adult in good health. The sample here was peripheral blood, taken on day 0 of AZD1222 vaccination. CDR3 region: CASSTGNQPQHF. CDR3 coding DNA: TGTGCCAGCAGTACAGGGAATCAGCCCCAGCATTTT.